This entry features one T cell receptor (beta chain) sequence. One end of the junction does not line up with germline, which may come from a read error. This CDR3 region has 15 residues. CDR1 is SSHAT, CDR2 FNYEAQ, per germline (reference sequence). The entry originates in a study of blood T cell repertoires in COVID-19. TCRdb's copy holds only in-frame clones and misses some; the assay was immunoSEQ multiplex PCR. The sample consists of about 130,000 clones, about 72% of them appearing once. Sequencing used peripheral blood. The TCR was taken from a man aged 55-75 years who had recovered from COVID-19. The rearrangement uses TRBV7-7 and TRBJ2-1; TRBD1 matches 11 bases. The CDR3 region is CASSPGTGGPNEQFF. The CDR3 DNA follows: TGTGCTAGCAGCCCCGGGACAGGGGGGCCCAATGAGCAGTTCTTC.